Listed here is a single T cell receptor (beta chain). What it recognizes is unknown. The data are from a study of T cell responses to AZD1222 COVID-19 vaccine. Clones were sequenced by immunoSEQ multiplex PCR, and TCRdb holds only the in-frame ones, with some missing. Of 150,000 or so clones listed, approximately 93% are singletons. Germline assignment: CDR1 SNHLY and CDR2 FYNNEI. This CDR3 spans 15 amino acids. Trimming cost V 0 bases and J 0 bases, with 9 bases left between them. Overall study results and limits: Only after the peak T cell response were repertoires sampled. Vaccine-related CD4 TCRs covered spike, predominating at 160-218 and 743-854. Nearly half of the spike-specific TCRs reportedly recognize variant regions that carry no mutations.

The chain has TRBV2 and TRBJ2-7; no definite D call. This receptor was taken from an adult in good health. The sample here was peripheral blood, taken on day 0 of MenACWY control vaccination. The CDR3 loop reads CASSEAGTFSYEQYF. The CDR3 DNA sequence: TGTGCCAGCAGTGAAGCCGGTACGTTCTCCTACGAGCAGTACTTC.